The 22 T cell receptor beta chains listed next were all sequenced from one sample in a study of CD8 T cells in Susac syndrome. With random hexamers, 0.5 to 1 ug RNA was reverse transcribed. TCRdb processed the immunoSEQ multiplex PCR reads anew with MiXCR; each CDR3 protein has one entry. The sample consists of about 150,000 distinct CDR3 sequences, just under 97% of them appearing once. The sample taken for sequencing was CD8+ T cells from PBMCs. The receptors here all came from a human donor with multiple sclerosis.

V gene TRBV20-1 combines with J gene TRBJ2-7, with a tentative D call TRBD1 (5 bases). With 1 base removed from V and 4 bases from J, the gap between germline ends came to 8 bases. Germline CDR1 and CDR2: DFQATT and SNEGSKA (reference sequence). The length of the CDR3 is 12 residues. CDR3 protein: CSARGGEYEQYF. The CDR3 DNA is TGCAGTGCTAGAGGGGGCGAGTACGAGCAGTACTTC.

This chain connects TRBV2 to TRBJ1-2; D ambiguous. Trimming took off 2 bases at V and 14 bases at J, with 9 bases between the two ends. Germline CDR1 is SNHLY and CDR2 is FYNNEI. The CDR3 is 10 amino acids. In nucleotides, the CDR3 is TGTGCCAGCAGTGAATTGAGGGAGACCTTC. This encodes CASSELRETF. Complete variable domain (other parts from reference TRBV2 and TRBJ1-2): EPEVTQTPSHQVTQMGQEVILRCVPISNHLYFYWYRQILGQKVEFLVSFYNNEISEKSEIFDDQFSVERPDGSNFTLKIRSTKLEDSAMYFCASSELRETFGSGTRLTVV.

This chain joins TRBV29-1 and TRBJ1-1; perhaps TRBD1 as D (6 bases). V gave up 0 bases and J gave up 9 bases, with 17 bases separating them. The CDR3 runs to 14 residues. The V gene's germline CDR1 is SQVTM and CDR2 ANQGSEA. The CDR3 sequence is CSVEDQGTPKKAFF. The CDR3, as DNA: TGCAGCGTTGAAGATCAGGGGACCCCAAAAAAAGCTTTCTTT. Full variable domain (outside the CDR3, taken from reference TRBV29-1 and TRBJ1-1): SAVISQKPSRDICQRGTSLTIQCQVDSQVTMMFWYRQQPGQSLTLIATANQGSEATYESGFVIDKFPISRPNLTFSTLTVSNMSPEDSSIYLCSVEDQGTPKKAFFGQGTRLTVV.

V usage is TRBV7-9 and J usage is TRBJ2-7; perhaps TRBD2 as D (6 bases). CDR3 length: 13 residues. Germline CDR1 and CDR2: SEHNR and FQNEAQ (reference sequence). Deletions cut 6 bases from V and 0 bases from J, with 9 bases between. The CDR3, as DNA: TGTGCCAGCAGGGCCGGGAGCTCCTACGAGCAGTACTTC. Translating gives CASRAGSSYEQYF.

In its sample, this clonotype was seen once. The rearrangement joins TRBV12-3 or TRBV12-4 to TRBJ1-2, with 10 bases matching TRBD1. After removal of 4 bases from V and 5 bases from J, the junction contained 4 bases not matched to a gene. The CDR3 spans 14 residues. CDR3 DNA sequence: TGTGCCAGCAGTTCGCCGGGACAGGGGTATGGCTACACCTTC. Protein: CASSSPGQGYGYTF.

J is TRBJ1-2 and V is TRBV3-1, with D uncertain. The CDR3 sequence is 14 residues long. Trimming pared 0 bases from V and 3 bases from J, leaving 8 bases between. Per germline, CDR1 LGHDT and CDR2 YNNKEL (reference sequence). DNA of the CDR3: TGTGCCAGCAGCCAAGATGGGCAGTACTATGGCTACACCTTC. The encoded protein is CASSQDGQYYGYTF. Full variable domain (remainder filled in from reference TRBV3-1 and TRBJ1-2): DTAVSQTPKYLVTQMGNDKSIKCEQNLGHDTMYWYKQDSKKFLKIMFSYNNKELIINETVPNRFSPKSPDKAHLNLHINSLELGDSAVYFCASSQDGQYYGYTFGSGTRLTVV.

The chain recombines TRBV4-1 with TRBJ2-1; 8 nucleotides align to TRBD2. The CDR3 is 16 amino acids. In germline, CDR1 is MGHRA, CDR2 YSYEKL. Trimming cost V 3 bases and J 0 bases; bases outside gene matches: 4. CDR3 bases: TGCGCCAGCAGCCAGGGCGGGGGGAGCTCCTACAATGAGCAGTTCTTC. It translates to CASSQGGGSSYNEQFF.

This chain joins TRBV20-1 and TRBJ2-1, with D possibly matching TRBD2 (6 bases). Trimming cost V 0 bases and J 5 bases, with 17 bases left between them. Germline V gives CDR1 DFQATT, CDR2 SNEGSKA (reference sequence). The CDR3 sequence is 16 residues long. The CDR3 region is CSARDVFGSAHNEQFF. CDR3 DNA sequence: TGCAGTGCTAGAGATGTTTTCGGGAGCGCCCACAATGAGCAGTTCTTC.

This sequence joins TRBV2 and TRBJ1-2, with D maybe TRBD1 (6 bases). The germline gives CDR1 SNHLY, CDR2 FYNNEI. The V end was cut by 10 bases, the J end by 6 bases, with 24 bases between. The CDR3 covers 15 residues. The CDR3 coding sequence is TGTGCCATCAACGGGTGGCCGGACAGCTATGATGGCTACACCTTC. Its protein is CAINGWPDSYDGYTF.

V and J are TRBV29-1 and TRBJ1-2, with 9 positions matching TRBD1. Trimming at V came to 0 bases and at J to 2 bases, leaving 16 bases not matched to a gene. This CDR3 comprises 19 residues. In germline, CDR1 is SQVTM, CDR2 ANQGSEA. CDR3 in amino acids: CSVEDPQWTGEVGNYGYTF. CDR3 coding DNA: TGCAGCGTTGAAGACCCCCAATGGACAGGGGAGGTGGGGAACTATGGCTACACCTTC.

The J gene is TRBJ2-5, the V gene TRBV10-3, with D perhaps given as TRBD1 or TRBD2 (5 bases each). This CDR3 is built from 14 residues. Looked up from germline, CDR1 is ENHRY and CDR2 is SYGVKD. Trimming left V 6 bases short and J 4 bases short, with 15 bases between. CDR3 region: CAISGDGPGETQYF. The CDR3 bases are TGTGCCATCAGCGGGGACGGTCCGGGAGAGACCCAGTACTTC.

The chain has TRBV19 and TRBJ1-1; no clear D gene. Trimming pared 8 bases from V and 1 base from J, leaving 8 bases between. The CDR3 has 12 residues. The germline gives CDR1 LNHDA, CDR2 SQIVND (reference sequence). CDR3 protein: CASRTGNTEAFF. The CDR3 coding sequence is TGTGCCAGTCGGACGGGGAACACTGAAGCTTTCTTT.

Here the CDR3 reads CSVEERGNEQFF. CDR3 in DNA: TGCAGCGTTGAAGAAAGAGGGAATGAGCAGTTCTTC. V gene TRBV29-1 combines with J gene TRBJ2-1; possibly TRBD2 for D (5 bases). The CDR3 totals 12 residues. In germline, CDR1 is SQVTM, CDR2 ANQGSEA. V was trimmed by 0 bases and J by 7 bases, leaving 7 bases between them.

The chain links TRBV12-5 to TRBJ1-5, with D unclear. Between the trimmed V and J ends, which lost 1 base and 1 base, there was a span of 5 bases. Germline CDR1 reads LGHNT; CDR2 reads FRNRAP. The CDR3 totals 14 residues. The CDR3 DNA sequence: TGTGCTAGTGGTTTGGGAGGGAGCAATCAGCCCCAGCATTTT. Protein sequence: CASGLGGSNQPQHF.

This chain uses TRBV29-1 with TRBJ1-1, with TRBD1 matching 7 bases. The CDR3 is made up of 13 amino acids. V trimming: 6 bases; J trimming: 2 bases; junction bases outside the gene matches: 6. In germline, CDR1 is SQVTM, CDR2 ANQGSEA. Here the CDR3 reads CSVTDRTNTEAFF. The CDR3 bases are TGCAGCGTGACGGACAGGACAAACACTGAAGCTTTCTTT.

The chain employs TRBV9 and TRBJ2-5, with 15 bases identical to TRBD2. The V and J ends lost 2 bases and 4 bases, in that order; junction bases with no gene match: 3. This CDR3 spans 16 amino acids. Germline V gives CDR1 SGDLS, CDR2 YYNGEE. As DNA, the CDR3 is TGTGCCAGCAGCGTGGGGACTAGCGGGGGGCGAGAGACCCAGTACTTC. Translated: CASSVGTSGGRETQYF.

This clonotype appeared once. CDR3: CAWSVPRAFVDEQYF. DNA of the CDR3: TGTGCCTGGAGTGTACCAAGGGCTTTCGTGGACGAGCAGTACTTC. The rearrangement links TRBV30 to TRBJ2-7; no firm D call. Germline loops: CDR1 GTSNPN, CDR2 SVGIG (reference sequence). Trimming removed 0 bases from V and 5 bases from J, with 17 bases in between. The CDR3 sequence is 15 residues long.

The chain links TRBV7-9 to TRBJ2-2; maybe TRBD2 (6 bases). The V and J ends lost 6 bases and 5 bases respectively, with 16 bases between them. Germline V gives CDR1 SEHNR, CDR2 FQNEAQ (reference sequence). The CDR3 covers 15 residues. Here the CDR3 reads CASRLRDFATGELFF. In DNA form, the CDR3 reads TGTGCCAGCAGGTTAAGGGACTTCGCGACCGGGGAGCTGTTTTTT.

The V and J genes are TRBV20-1 and TRBJ2-7, with D uncertain. The CDR3 spans 12 residues. Trimming removed 5 bases at V and 3 bases at J, with 11 bases between. Germline CDR1 DFQATT, CDR2 SNEGSKA (reference sequence). The CDR3 sequence is CSAEDGSYEQYV. DNA for the CDR3: TGCAGTGCTGAGGATGGCAGCTACGAGCAGTACGTC.

This chain uses TRBV6-2 or TRBV6-3 with TRBJ2-7; TRBD2 matches 10 bases. The length of the CDR3 is 15 residues. CDR1 MNHEY and CDR2 SVGEGT come from the germline V gene. Germline trimming cut 5 bases from V and 0 bases from J; bases unmatched to any gene: 4. The CDR3 DNA follows: TGTGCCAGCAGTGGACTAGCGGAAAGCTCCTACGAGCAGTACGTC. It specifies CASSGLAESSYEQYV.

The chain couples TRBV6-2 or TRBV6-3 to TRBJ2-4; maybe TRBD2 (5 bases). Trimming stripped 7 bases from V and 8 bases from J, with 9 bases between. Germline V CDR1 and CDR2: MNHEY, SVGEGT. The CDR3 is made up of 11 amino acids. The chain's CDR3 is CASTPGDIQYF. CDR3 nucleotide sequence: TGTGCCAGCACCCCCGGGGACATTCAGTACTTC.

In this sample, this clonotype turned up once. The chain combines TRBV4-1 with TRBJ2-7; 7 bases agree with TRBD1. The ends lost 0 bases at V and 4 bases at J; junction bases unmatched: 6. Germline loops: CDR1 MGHRA, CDR2 YSYEKL. CDR3 length: 15 amino acids. CDR3 DNA sequence: TGCGCCAGCAGCCAAGAAAAGGACAGGAGGTACGAGCAGTACTTC. Protein product: CASSQEKDRRYEQYF.